Following are 8 T cell receptor beta chains from one sample sequenced in a study of blood T cell repertoires in COVID-19. Clones were sequenced by immunoSEQ multiplex PCR, and TCRdb holds only the in-frame ones, with some missing. Of 200,000 to 250,000 clones in the sample, 80% to 85% were seen once. The sample was peripheral blood. These receptors came from an elderly woman with active or convalescent COVID-19.

This chain uses TRBV28 with TRBJ1-4; maybe TRBD1 (6 bases). Between the trimmed V and J ends, which lost 1 base and 6 bases, there was a span of 12 bases. Germline loops: CDR1 MDHEN, CDR2 SYDVKM. The CDR3 is 15 amino acids. CDR3 nucleotides: TGTGCCAGCAGTTTATACTCGGACAGATATGAAAAACTGTTTTTT. This encodes CASSLYSDRYEKLFF.

The genes are TRBV2 and TRBJ2-7; 7 bases match TRBD2. Trimming cost V 7 bases and J 2 bases; bases outside gene matches: 8. The CDR3 has 14 residues. The germline V gene encodes CDR1 SNHLY and CDR2 FYNNEI. In nucleotides, the CDR3 is TGTGCCAGCACCGCGGGGGAGATTGCCTACGAGCAGTACTTC. Amino acid sequence: CASTAGEIAYEQYF.

The rearrangement joins TRBV28 to TRBJ2-2, with 9 nucleotides matching TRBD1. CDR3 length equals 17 residues. The germline V gene has CDR1 MDHEN and CDR2 SYDVKM. With 6 bases clipped from V and 3 bases from J, the junction kept 11 bases outside the gene matches. This CDR3 is CASSPGQGRSYTGELFF. The CDR3, as DNA: TGTGCCAGCAGCCCGGGACAGGGAAGATCGTACACCGGGGAGCTGTTTTTT.

The chain combines TRBV6-5 with TRBJ2-3; TRBD2 aligns across 10 bases. V gave up 3 bases and J gave up 4 bases; unmatched junction bases: 7. The length of the CDR3 is 16 residues. Germline CDR1 reads MNHEY; CDR2 reads SVGAGI. CDR3 loop: CASSYGLAGGPDTQYF. The CDR3 coding sequence is TGTGCCAGCAGTTATGGATTAGCGGGAGGCCCAGATACGCAGTATTTT.

This chain connects TRBV7-8 to TRBJ2-1, with TRBD2 matching 10 bases. Germline-derived CDR1 and CDR2 are SGHVS and FQNEAQ. The CDR3 has 17 residues. After removal of 4 bases from V and 8 bases from J, the junction contained 14 bases not matched to a gene. The DNA of the CDR3 is TGTGCCAGCAGCTCAAGAGCAGTAGCGGGGGGCATCCATGAGCAGTTCTTC. Its translation: CASSSRAVAGGIHEQFF.

V is TRBV5-1 and J is TRBJ2-5; 7 nucleotides line up with TRBD1. Losses at the gene ends were 1 base for V and 5 bases for J; bases not matched to a gene: 11. Germline CDR1 and CDR2: SGHRS and YFSETQ. There are 16 residues in the CDR3. DNA for the CDR3: TGCGCCAGCAGCTTGTGGGGGTCAACAGGGGTTGAGACCCAGTACTTC. As protein: CASSLWGSTGVETQYF. The full variable domain, with the rest looked up from reference TRBV5-1 and TRBJ2-5, is KAGVTQTPRYLIKTRGQQVTLSCSPISGHRSVSWYQQTPGQGLQFLFEYFSETQRNKGNFPGRFSGRQFSNSRSEMNVSTLELGDSALYLCASSLWGSTGVETQYFGPGTRLLVL.

CDR3 sequence (DNA): TGTGCCACCAGTGATTTGCGCGGGACTCAGCAGTTCTTC. Translated: CATSDLRGTQQFF. The rearrangement joins TRBV24-1 to TRBJ2-1, with TRBD2 as a possible D gene (6 bases). The V gene lost 0 bases and the J gene lost 11 bases, with 10 bases spanning the gap. Per germline, CDR1 KGHDR and CDR2 SFDVKD. The CDR3 extends over 13 amino acids.

The rearrangement links TRBV5-1 to TRBJ2-7, with a tentative D call TRBD1 (5 bases). The ends were cut back, 0 bases at V and 5 bases at J, with 15 bases in the middle. The CDR3 spans 15 residues. Germline lookup yields CDR1 SGHRS and CDR2 YFSETQ. CDR3 sequence reads: CASSLEPGLGNEQYF. The CDR3, as DNA: TGCGCCAGCAGCTTGGAGCCAGGGCTTGGCAACGAGCAGTACTTC.